The 14 T cell receptor beta chains presented below share a single source sample, sequenced in a study of glioma-infiltrating T cells. TCR alpha and beta CDR3 regions were amplified from RNA using iRepertoire nested multiplex PCR. One entry per CDR3 protein results from TCRdb running MiXCR on the multiplex PCR reads. The sample yields over 140,000 distinct CDR3 sequences, around 40% seen once. What was sequenced was glioma tissue, nonneoplastic brain tissue, or PBMCs (not recorded which). These TCRs come from a human donor with low-grade glioma or glioblastoma, undergoing nonglioma brain surgery, or in good health (not recorded which).

This clonotype was seen a handful of times. The rearrangement links TRBV20-1 to TRBJ2-5, with D possibly TRBD2 on 6 matching bases. This CDR3 spans 13 amino acids. CDR1 DFQATT and CDR2 SNEGSKA come from the germline V gene (reference sequence). Trimming left V 8 bases short and J 5 bases short, with 18 bases between. CDR3 loop: CSFHVAGLETQYF. Written as DNA, the CDR3 is TGCAGTTTTCACGTGGCGGGGCTGGAGACCCAGTACTTC.

This clonotype appeared a few times. The CDR3 sequence: CASSLGGRAEPYEQYF. The CDR3 DNA reads TGTGCCAGCAGCTTAGGGGGGAGGGCAGAACCCTACGAGCAGTACTTC. The V gene is TRBV7-6, the J gene TRBJ2-7; 7 bases agree with TRBD2. The CDR3 is 16 amino acids. Trimming at V came to 1 base and at J to 2 bases, leaving 8 bases not matched to a gene. Looked up from germline, CDR1 is SGHVS and CDR2 is FNYEAQ.

In its sample, this clonotype was seen a few times. The rearrangement uses TRBV5-1 and TRBJ1-1; D perhaps matches TRBD1 (6 bases). CDR3 size: 13 residues. The V gene lost 1 base and the J gene lost 5 bases, with 9 bases spanning the gap. Germline V lookup: CDR1 SGHRS, CDR2 YFSETQ. The CDR3 region has the DNA TGCGCCAGCAGCTTGACAGGGCTTACTGAAGCTTTCTTT. Translated, it gives CASSLTGLTEAFF.

The rearrangement uses TRBV28 and TRBJ2-1; the D is unclear. This CDR3 is built from 14 residues. Trimming cost V 6 bases and J 5 bases, with 14 bases left between them. Per the germline V gene, CDR1 is MDHEN and CDR2 is SYDVKM. CDR3 coding DNA: TGTGCCAGCAGCCTCTCCGGCAGTCACAATGAGCAGTTCTTC. This codes for CASSLSGSHNEQFF.

The chain carries TRBV7-9 and TRBJ1-2; D is unresolved. This CDR3 region has 16 residues. The V end lost 5 bases, the J end lost 2 bases, and 18 bases lay between the germline ends. Germline V gene lookup returns CDR1 SEHNR and CDR2 FQNEAQ (reference sequence). Written as DNA, the CDR3 is TGTGCCAGCAGCCCCGAGGTAACAGCGGCCAACTATGGCTACACCTTC. Translating it yields CASSPEVTAANYGYTF.

The chain carries TRBV27 and TRBJ2-1, with TRBD2 matching 9 bases. Germline lookup yields CDR1 MNHEY and CDR2 SMNVEV (reference sequence). This CDR3 comprises 15 residues. Unmatched junction bases numbered 4, after V lost 4 bases and J lost 3 bases. The CDR3 loop is CASSSSSGDYNEQFF. CDR3 DNA: TGTGCCAGCAGTTCTTCTAGCGGGGACTACAATGAGCAGTTCTTC.

This clonotype appeared a few times. This chain links TRBV24-1 with TRBJ2-5; D gene uncertain. The CDR3 extends over 13 amino acids. Trimming removed 5 bases at V and 2 bases at J, with 8 bases between. The germline V gene has CDR1 KGHDR and CDR2 SFDVKD. CDR3 amino acids: CATSGQEQETQYF. The CDR3 DNA sequence: TGTGCCACCAGTGGTCAGGAACAAGAGACCCAGTACTTC.

As to this clonotype: Sequence at one end of the junction differs from germline and may be a read error. The rearrangement uses TRBV10-3 and TRBJ2-7; D not resolved. Germline V gene lookup returns CDR1 ENHRY and CDR2 SYGVKD. The CDR3 consists of 13 residues. The CDR3 is CAICDDVTYEQYF. The CDR3 coding sequence is TGTGCCATCTGTGACGACGTAACCTACGAGCAGTACTTC.

This clonotype has a handful of counts. One base away lies a much larger clone, so this may be a sequencing read error. The chain employs TRBV6-2 or TRBV6-3 and TRBJ2-7; maybe TRBD2 (6 bases). This CDR3 region has 14 residues. Germline values: CDR1 MNHEY, CDR2 SVGEGT. As DNA, the CDR3 is TGTGCCAGCAGTTACGACGGGAGCTTCTACGAGCAGTGCTTC. Protein product: CASSYDGSFYEQCF.

This clonotype was seen once. Since a much larger clone is just one base distant, this may be a read error. This rearrangement joins TRBV4-1 to TRBJ1-5; unclear D gene. Germline V lookup: CDR1 MGHRA, CDR2 YSYEKL. V lost 2 bases and J 2 bases, leaving 7 bases between the germline ends. The CDR3 consists of 14 residues. CDR3 sequence reads: CASSQMTCNQPQHF. CDR3 in DNA: TGCGCCAGCAGCCAAATGACGTGCAATCAGCCCCAGCATTTT.

This chain links TRBV28 with TRBJ2-7; D remains ambiguous. This CDR3 has 13 residues. From germline, CDR1 is MDHEN and CDR2 SYDVKM. V gave up 4 bases and J gave up 5 bases, with 12 bases separating them. This CDR3 reads CASSSHDHHEQYF. CDR3 nucleotide sequence: TGTGCCAGCAGTTCGCATGACCACCACGAGCAGTACTTC.

A few counts support this clonotype. The gene calls are TRBV20-1 and TRBJ1-1, with D perhaps TRBD1 (5 bases). The CDR3 is 12 amino acids. Trimming removed 1 base from V and 11 bases from J, with 14 bases in between. Looked up from germline, CDR1 is DFQATT and CDR2 is SNEGSKA (reference sequence). The CDR3 region is CSARGPGYRAFF. CDR3 bases: TGCAGTGCTAGAGGGCCAGGGTATCGGGCTTTCTTT.

The gene calls are TRBV24-1 and TRBJ2-3; TRBD2 matches 14 bases. In germline, CDR1 is KGHDR, CDR2 SFDVKD. Trimming removed 9 bases from V and 0 bases from J; junction bases left unmatched: 13. The CDR3 extends over 19 amino acids. CDR3 nucleotides: TGTGCCACCCGCCCTACCTCCGGGACTAGCGGGGGCAGCACAGATACGCAGTATTTT. It encodes CATRPTSGTSGGSTDTQYF.

The chain employs TRBV6-1 and TRBJ2-3; no firm D call. Germline V gene sequence: CDR1 MNHNS, CDR2 SASEGT. V gave up 1 base and J gave up 7 bases, with 6 bases separating them. This CDR3 contains 12 residues. CDR3 in DNA: TGTGCCAGCAGTGAAGAATGGTATACGCAGTATTTT. Protein sequence: CASSEEWYTQYF.